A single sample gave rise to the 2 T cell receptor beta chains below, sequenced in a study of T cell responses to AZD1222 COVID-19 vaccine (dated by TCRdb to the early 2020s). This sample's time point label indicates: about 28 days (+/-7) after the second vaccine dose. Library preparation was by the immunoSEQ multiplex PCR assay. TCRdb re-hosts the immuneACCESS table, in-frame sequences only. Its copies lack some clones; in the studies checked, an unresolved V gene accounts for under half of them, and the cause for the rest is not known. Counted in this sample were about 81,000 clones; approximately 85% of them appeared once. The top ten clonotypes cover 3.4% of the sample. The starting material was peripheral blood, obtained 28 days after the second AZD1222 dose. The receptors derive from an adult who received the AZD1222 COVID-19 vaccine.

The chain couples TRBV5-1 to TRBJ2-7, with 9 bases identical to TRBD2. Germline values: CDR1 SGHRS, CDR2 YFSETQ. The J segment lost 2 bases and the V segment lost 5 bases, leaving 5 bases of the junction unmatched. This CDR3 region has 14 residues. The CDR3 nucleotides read TGCGCCAGCAGTTTCACTAGCGGGCCCTACGAGCAGTACTTC. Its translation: CASSFTSGPYEQYF.

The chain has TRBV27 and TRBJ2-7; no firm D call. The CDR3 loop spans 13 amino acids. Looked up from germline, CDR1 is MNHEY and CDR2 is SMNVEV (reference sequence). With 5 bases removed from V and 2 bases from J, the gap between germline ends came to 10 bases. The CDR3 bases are TGTGCCAGCAGTCGACGGAATACCTACGAGCAGTACTTC. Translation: CASSRRNTYEQYF.